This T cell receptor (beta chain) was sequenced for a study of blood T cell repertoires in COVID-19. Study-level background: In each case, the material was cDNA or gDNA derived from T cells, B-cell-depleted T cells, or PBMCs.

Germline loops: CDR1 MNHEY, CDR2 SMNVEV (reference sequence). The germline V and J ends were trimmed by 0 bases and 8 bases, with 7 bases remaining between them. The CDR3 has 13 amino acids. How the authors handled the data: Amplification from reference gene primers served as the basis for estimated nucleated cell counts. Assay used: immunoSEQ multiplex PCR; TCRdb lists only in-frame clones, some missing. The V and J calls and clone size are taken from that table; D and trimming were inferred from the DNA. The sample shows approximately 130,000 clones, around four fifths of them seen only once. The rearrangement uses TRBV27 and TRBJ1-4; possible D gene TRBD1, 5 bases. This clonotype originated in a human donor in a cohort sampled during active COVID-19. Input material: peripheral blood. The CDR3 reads CASSLSAGEKLFF. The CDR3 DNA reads TGTGCCAGCAGTTTATCGGCAGGGGAAAAACTGTTTTTT.